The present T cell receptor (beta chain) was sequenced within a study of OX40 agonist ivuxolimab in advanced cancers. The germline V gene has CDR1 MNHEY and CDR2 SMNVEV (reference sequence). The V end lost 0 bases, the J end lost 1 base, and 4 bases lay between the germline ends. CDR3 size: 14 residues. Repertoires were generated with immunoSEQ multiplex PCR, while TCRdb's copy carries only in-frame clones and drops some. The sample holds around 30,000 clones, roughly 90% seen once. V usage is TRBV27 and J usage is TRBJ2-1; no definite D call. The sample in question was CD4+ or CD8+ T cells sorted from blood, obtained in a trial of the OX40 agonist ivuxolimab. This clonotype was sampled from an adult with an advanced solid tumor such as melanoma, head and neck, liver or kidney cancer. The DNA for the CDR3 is TGTGCCAGCAGTTTATCTCTATCCTACAATGAGCAGTTCTTC. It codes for CASSLSLSYNEQFF.